This entry concerns a single T cell receptor beta chain. Its target antigen remains unknown. Qualities for individual bases were not recorded, and no much larger clone is one base off. The record originates from a study of blood T cell repertoires in COVID-19 (dated by TCRdb to about 2020). General notes on the study: Collaborator samples came from the United States, Italy and Spain and covered acute and convalescent phases of COVID-19. HLA class I and class II types, where available, came from metadata supplied by the sample provider rather than from assay-based typing. Subjects who had been exposed to COVID-19, were actively infected with it, or had recovered from it provided the deeply sampled blood TCRbeta repertoires that made up the dataset. The material from the prospective study consisted of cDNA or gDNA derived from T cells, B-cell-depleted T cells, or PBMCs. A de-identified subject ID, COVID-19 status, age in years and sex were almost always included in the sample metadata. A freely available public database, intended as a resource for researchers studying the immune response to SARS-CoV-2, is where the repertoires were released. Samples were obtained from the ongoing ImmuneRACE study (first 160 participants) and from 1,200 or so subjects provided by 6 global collaborators.

TCRbeta CDR3 regions were amplified from genomic DNA by means of the immunoSEQ Assay, a bias-controlled multiplex PCR. The study's own analysis went as follows. Nucleated cell counts per sample were estimated from amplification of reference gene primers within the assay. To quantify the absolute abundance of each unique TCRbeta CDR3 rearrangement, sequence reads were collapsed and filtered. For each sample, productive Simpson clonality was calculated as the square root of Simpson's diversity index across productive rearrangements. Held by TCRdb, this immuneACCESS table contains in-frame sequences only and omits some clones. Under half of the omission traces to an unresolved V gene where checked; the cause of the rest is unknown. The DNA gave D and trimming, while V, J and clone size come from that table. For this sample there are 350,000 or so clones; more than 70% appear just once. In total, the top ten clones hold under 1.2% of the sample.

V lost 4 bases and J lost 9 bases; the stretch between them is 13 bases long. Including the terminal cysteine and phenylalanine, the CDR3 comprises 13 residues. The read is trimmed to its CDR3 DNA, 39 bases read in frame from base 1. CDR1 and CDR2 (KGHSY, FQNENV) derive from the germline V gene. Results the study describes overall, beyond this receptor: How much clinical and demographic metadata was included differed by source and by participant, and the metadata was provided uncurated.

Enrolling through a virtual design, the prospective study's participants ranged in age from roughly 18 to 89 years and lived across 24 United States geographic areas. In the prospective study, cohorts were assigned on the basis of participant-reported clinical history obtained from a screening survey and a study questionnaire. Exposed participants were defined as having been in contact with someone with a PCR-confirmed or clinician-diagnosed COVID-19 case within 2 weeks of study entry. Mobile phlebotomists in the prospective study collected whole blood, serum and a nasopharyngeal or oropharyngeal swab from every participant. Additional blood draws and questionnaires over an approximately 2-month period could optionally be provided by prospective study participants. Before DNA extraction, prospective study blood samples were shipped either frozen or at room temperature.

The sequenced material came from PBMCs or T cells enriched from blood (not recorded which). The clonotype was recovered from a woman aged 25 to 45 who had been exposed to COVID-19. The rearrangement joined TRBV16 to TRBJ1-5; the D gene is not confidently resolved. The CDR3: CASSPNMSGPQHF. Here is the DNA: TGTGCCAGCAGCCCAAATATGAGTGGGCCCCAGCATTTT.